The subject of this entry is one TCR beta chain. Germline V gene data show CDR1 as SGDLS and CDR2 as YYNGEE. J was trimmed by 8 bases and V by 3 bases; bases with no gene match: 8. The CDR3 is 15 residues long. Alongside a J-beta primer mix, a sample-barcoded 5' primer served in a second PCR lasting about 7 to 12 cycles. From the 5' RACE reads, TCRdb called clonotypes with MiXCR, one entry per CDR3 protein. The profile shows about 2 million distinct CDR3 sequences, 49% of them singletons. This entry comes from a study of blood T cells in healthy people across ages. Specimen: blood. The sequence derives from a woman between 40 and 55 years old in good health. This rearrangement joins TRBV9 to TRBJ2-1; the match to TRBD1 covers 10 bases. CDR3 coding DNA: TGTGCCAGCAGCGAAAGACAGGGGGCGAATTATGAGCAGTTCTTC. This encodes CASSERQGANYEQFF.